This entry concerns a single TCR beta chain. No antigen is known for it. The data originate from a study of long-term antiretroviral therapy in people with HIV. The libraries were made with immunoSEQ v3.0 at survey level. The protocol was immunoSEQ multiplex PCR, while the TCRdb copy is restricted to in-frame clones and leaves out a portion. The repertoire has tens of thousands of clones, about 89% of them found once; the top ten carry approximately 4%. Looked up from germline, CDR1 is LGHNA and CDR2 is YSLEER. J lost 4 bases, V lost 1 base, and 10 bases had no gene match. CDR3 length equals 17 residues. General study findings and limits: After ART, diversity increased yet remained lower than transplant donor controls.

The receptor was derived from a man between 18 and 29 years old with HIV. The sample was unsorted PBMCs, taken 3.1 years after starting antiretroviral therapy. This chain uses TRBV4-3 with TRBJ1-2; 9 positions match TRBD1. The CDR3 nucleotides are TGCGCCAGCAGCCAAGGAATACAGGGGGCCGGGAGCTATGGCTACACCTTC. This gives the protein CASSQGIQGAGSYGYTF.